This T cell receptor beta chain was captured in a study of cytomegalovirus exposure and HLA in healthy donors. Vbeta (60) and Jbeta (13) primers were used in the PCR. Sequenced by immunoSEQ multiplex PCR; TCRdb stores in-frame clones only, minus some. The repertoire holds 70,000 to 95,000 clones, with more than 75% as singletons. CDR1 is LNHDA and CDR2 is SQIVND in the germline V gene (reference sequence). The CDR3 has 14 amino acids. The V end lost 7 bases, the J end lost 0 bases, and 7 bases lay between the germline ends. This TCR was recovered from a man aged 18 to 29 in good health and CMV-seronegative. The V and J genes are TRBV19 and TRBJ2-6; D gene ambiguous. The sequencing input was PBMCs. CDR3 amino acids: CASNEVSGANVLTF. The CDR3 bases are TGTGCCAGTAACGAGGTCTCTGGGGCCAACGTCCTGACTTTC.